The entry that follows covers one T cell receptor beta chain sequence. CDR3 length: 13 amino acids. Germline CDR1 is SGHNT and CDR2 is YENEEA. Trimming took 1 base from V and 3 from J, leaving 6 bases between them. This record comes from a study of cytomegalovirus exposure and HLA in healthy donors. Clones were read by immunoSEQ multiplex PCR, and TCRdb kept only the in-frame ones, dropping some. The table lists about 260,000 clones, around 91% of them singletons. Input material: PBMCs. This chain joins TRBV11-3 and TRBJ1-2, with no clear D. This receptor was obtained from a woman younger than 45 in good health and CMV-seronegative. The CDR3 protein is CASSLGTDYGYTF. CDR3 DNA sequence: TGTGCCAGCAGCTTAGGGACGGACTATGGCTACACCTTC. The full variable domain, with the rest looked up from reference TRBV11-3 and TRBJ1-2, is EAGVVQSPRYKIIEKKQPVAFWCNPISGHNTLYWYLQNLGQGPELLIRYENEEAVDDSQLPKDRFSAERLKGVDSTLKIQPAELGDSAVYLCASSLGTDYGYTFGSGTRLTVV.